Below, 27 T cell receptor beta chains from the same sample are listed, as sequenced in a study of blood T cell repertoires in COVID-19. This table comes from immunoSEQ multiplex PCR, and its TCRdb copy is limited to in-frame clones, with some not included. The sample has tens of thousands of clones; 86% are singletons. Sample: peripheral blood. The receptor source for this set is a man aged 45 to 65 with active or convalescent COVID-19.

The J gene is TRBJ2-2, the V gene TRBV5-1, with 8 bases identical to TRBD2. CDR3 size: 17 residues. Losses at the gene ends were 6 bases for V and 6 bases for J; bases not matched to a gene: 16. Germline CDR1 SGHRS, CDR2 YFSETQ. CDR3 amino acids: CASTRIDSGSISGELFF. The CDR3 DNA is TGCGCCAGCACCCGTATCGACAGCGGGAGTATCTCCGGGGAGCTGTTTTTT.

The CDR3 loop is CASSLRGAGEKLFF. Here the CDR3 DNA reads TGTGCCAGCAGCCTCCGAGGTGCGGGTGAAAAACTGTTTTTT. This chain connects TRBV9 to TRBJ1-4, with no clear D. V was pared by 4 bases and J by 7 bases, with 14 bases between. CDR3 length equals 14 residues. CDR1 is SGDLS, CDR2 YYNGEE, per germline.

V usage is TRBV3-1 (or the pseudogene TRBV3-2) and J usage is TRBJ2-5; no definite D call. Germline loops: CDR1 LGHDT, CDR2 YNNKEL (reference sequence). CDR3 size: 13 residues. Trimming removed 1 base from V and 2 bases from J, with 5 bases in between. The CDR3 region is CASSQVFQETQYF. DNA for the CDR3: TGTGCCAGCAGCCAAGTATTTCAAGAGACCCAGTACTTC.

The chain couples TRBV12-3 or TRBV12-4 to TRBJ1-3; D ambiguous. The CDR3 covers 11 residues. V lost 5 bases, J lost 4 bases, and 3 bases lay in between. CDR3: CASSAGNTIYF. CDR3 DNA: TGTGCCAGCAGTGCGGGAAACACCATATATTTT.

The rearrangement links TRBV30 to TRBJ1-6, with D possibly matching TRBD1 (5 bases). The CDR3 contains 16 residues. The V gene's germline CDR1 is GTSNPN and CDR2 SVGIG (reference sequence). Trimming removed 3 bases from V and 7 bases from J, with 19 bases in between. This CDR3 reads CAWSIAGSVGNSPLHF. In DNA, the CDR3 is TGTGCCTGGAGCATTGCAGGGTCGGTCGGGAATTCACCCCTCCACTTT. Combining the CDR3 with reference TRBV30 and TRBJ1-6 gives the whole variable domain SQTIHQWPATLVQPVGSPLSLECTVEGTSNPNLYWYRQAAGRGLQLLFYSVGIGQISSEVPQNLSASRPQDRQFILSSKKLLLSDSGFYLCAWSIAGSVGNSPLHFGNGTRLTVT.

The DNA for the CDR3 is TGTGCCAGCTCACCACTAGTAACAGGGGGAAGCTCTGGGGCCAACGTCCTGACTTTC. This gives the protein CASSPLVTGGSSGANVLTF. J is TRBJ2-6 and V is TRBV18; 8 bases agree with TRBD1. Trimming removed 1 base from V and 0 bases from J; junction bases left unmatched: 8. CDR1 and CDR2 from the germline V gene are KGHSH and LQKENI. This CDR3 contains 19 residues.

J is TRBJ2-6 and V is TRBV7-7; D is unclear. Trimming left V 3 bases short and J 0 bases short, with 9 bases between. CDR1 is SSHAT, CDR2 FNYEAQ, per germline (reference sequence). This CDR3 spans 16 amino acids. In nucleotides, the CDR3 is TGTGCCAGCAGCTTGAGACAAAACTCTGGGGCCAACGTCCTGACTTTC. Protein: CASSLRQNSGANVLTF.

This chain connects TRBV13 to TRBJ2-3; tentative D call: TRBD1 (7 bases). The CDR3 consists of 15 residues. Deletions cut 5 bases from V and 0 bases from J, with 12 bases between. The germline V gene has CDR1 PRHDT and CDR2 FYEKMQ (reference sequence). CDR3 region: CASSGGGGSTDTQYF. In DNA form, the CDR3 reads TGTGCCAGCAGCGGAGGGGGCGGAAGCACAGATACGCAGTATTTT.

The chain couples TRBV11-2 to TRBJ1-1, with 9 bases aligning to TRBD1. Germline-derived CDR1 and CDR2 are SGHAT and FQNNGV. The ends lost 1 base at V and 5 bases at J; junction bases unmatched: 2. This CDR3 is 14 amino acids long. DNA for the CDR3: TGTGCCAGCAGCTTAGTCGGACAGGGGACTGAAGCTTTCTTT. Encoded protein: CASSLVGQGTEAFF.

V gene TRBV5-1 combines with J gene TRBJ1-2; possibly TRBD1 for D (5 bases). The CDR3 totals 14 residues. Trimming cost V 3 bases and J 0 bases, with 9 bases left between them. Germline values: CDR1 SGHRS, CDR2 YFSETQ. CDR3 bases: TGCGCCAGCAGCTCGACAGACCCTAACTATGGCTACACCTTC. Residues: CASSSTDPNYGYTF.

The rearrangement links TRBV19 to TRBJ2-7, with D tentatively TRBD1 (6 bases). CDR3 length: 13 amino acids. The germline gives CDR1 LNHDA, CDR2 SQIVND (reference sequence). The V gene lost 3 bases and the J gene lost 3 bases, with 9 bases spanning the gap. CDR3 residues: CASSITQGYEQYF. The CDR3 DNA follows: TGTGCCAGTAGTATTACACAGGGCTACGAGCAGTACTTC.

The chain uses TRBV11-2 and TRBJ1-3; D unresolved. Trimming removed 1 base at V and 6 bases at J, with 7 bases between. The CDR3 spans 13 residues. Germline CDR1 is SGHAT and CDR2 is FQNNGV. This CDR3 reads CASSLVQKNTIYF. CDR3 sequence (DNA): TGTGCCAGCAGCTTAGTACAGAAAAACACCATATATTTT. Together with reference TRBV11-2 and TRBJ1-3, the CDR3 gives the full variable domain: EAGVAQSPRYKIIEKRQSVAFWCNPISGHATLYWYQQILGQGPKLLIQFQNNGVVDDSQLPKDRFSAERLKGVDSTLKIQPAKLEDSAVYLCASSLVQKNTIYFGEGSWLTVV.

V and J are TRBV27 and TRBJ2-7; D possibly corresponds to TRBD1 (6 bases). CDR3 size: 14 residues. Between the trimmed V and J ends, which lost 2 bases and 4 bases, there was a span of 12 bases. The V gene's germline CDR1 is MNHEY and CDR2 SMNVEV (reference sequence). The CDR3 region is CASSLGQFGYEQYF. CDR3 DNA sequence: TGTGCCAGCAGTTTAGGACAGTTTGGATACGAGCAGTACTTC.

The chain links TRBV30 to TRBJ2-3, with D possibly being TRBD1 (5 bases). V was cut by 5 bases and J by 1 base, with 13 bases left in between. The germline gives CDR1 GTSNPN, CDR2 SVGIG (reference sequence). The CDR3 runs 14 residues. CDR3 sequence (DNA): TGTGCCTGGGGGAAAGGGGTCCGCACAGATACGCAGTATTTT. This codes for CAWGKGVRTDTQYF.

The chain carries TRBV19 and TRBJ1-4; D is possibly TRBD1 (6 bases). The CDR3 contains 15 residues. The V end was cut by 5 bases, the J end by 9 bases, with 19 bases between. From germline, CDR1 is LNHDA and CDR2 SQIVND (reference sequence). The CDR3 region has the DNA TGTGCCAGTAGTCGCAGGGGCCTGGGAATTCAAAAACTGTTTTTT. Its protein product is CASSRRGLGIQKLFF. Full variable domain (rest looked up from reference TRBV19 and TRBJ1-4): DGGITQSPKYLFRKEGQNVTLSCEQNLNHDAMYWYRQDPGQGLRLIYYSQIVNDFQKGDIAEGYSVSREKKESFPLTVTSAQKNPTAFYLCASSRRGLGIQKLFFGSGTQLSVL.

This chain uses TRBV7-6 with TRBJ1-2; no clear D. Germline-derived CDR1 and CDR2 are SGHVS and FNYEAQ. This CDR3 is 12 amino acids long. The V end lost 1 base, the J end lost 4 bases, and 4 bases lay between the germline ends. The CDR3 nucleotides read TGTGCCAGCAGCTTAGACAGCTATGGCTACACCTTC. This sequence encodes CASSLDSYGYTF.

This clone has a handful of counts. The V gene is TRBV9, the J gene TRBJ1-1; D might be TRBD1 (6 bases). This CDR3 spans 15 amino acids. The germline gives CDR1 SGDLS, CDR2 YYNGEE. The ends were cut back, 4 bases at V and 7 bases at J, with 20 bases in the middle. CDR3 residues: CASSSHLGGQNEAFF. CDR3 sequence (DNA): TGTGCCAGCAGCTCACACCTCGGAGGACAGAATGAAGCTTTCTTT.

The table lists this clone with a few counts. The chain carries TRBV6-5 and TRBJ2-1; TRBD1 aligns across 9 bases. The CDR3 has 15 residues. In germline, CDR1 is MNHEY, CDR2 SVGAGI. V trimming: 7 bases; J trimming: 7 bases; junction bases outside the gene matches: 11. The CDR3 sequence is CASTPRGTGINEQFF. CDR3 sequence (DNA): TGTGCCAGCACCCCTAGGGGGACAGGGATTAATGAGCAGTTCTTC.

The chain employs TRBV10-2 and TRBJ2-7, with 11 bases identical to TRBD1. V gave up 9 bases and J gave up 4 bases; unmatched junction bases: 20. The CDR3 has 18 amino acids. The germline CDR1 and CDR2 sequences are WSHSY and SAAADI. CDR3 bases: TGCGCCAGTAGCGGCGGACAGGGGGCGGCCACCATCCGTTACGAGCAGTACTTC. It translates to CASSGGQGAATIRYEQYF.

This rearrangement joins TRBV24-1 to TRBJ1-2, with unresolved D. The germline gives CDR1 KGHDR, CDR2 SFDVKD. The CDR3 length is 12 residues. V shed 4 bases and J shed 3 bases, with 5 bases lying between them. DNA for the CDR3: TGTGCCACCAGTGACACATACTATGGCTACACCTTC. The encoded protein is CATSDTYYGYTF.

This chain links TRBV24-1 with TRBJ2-2, with 8 bases aligning to TRBD1. The V and J ends lost 4 bases and 6 bases, in that order; junction bases with no gene match: 6. The CDR3 sequence is 15 residues long. CDR1 KGHDR and CDR2 SFDVKD come from the germline V gene. CDR3 nucleotide sequence: TGTGCCACCAGTGACACAGGGGGTCTAGCCGGGGAGCTGTTTTTT. It encodes CATSDTGGLAGELFF.

The chain recombines TRBV18 with TRBJ2-3; D uncertain. Trimming left V 0 bases short and J 0 bases short, with 13 bases between. The CDR3 spans 17 residues. CDR1 and CDR2 from the germline V gene are KGHSH and LQKENI. The CDR3 DNA reads as TGTGCCAGCTCACCACCAGTACTAAAGCCTAGCACAGATACGCAGTATTTT. Its translation is CASSPPVLKPSTDTQYF. The complete variable domain, with remaining parts taken from reference TRBV18 and TRBJ2-3, reads NAGVMQNPRHLVRRRGQEARLRCSPMKGHSHVYWYRQLPEEGLKFMVYLQKENIIDESGMPKERFSAEFPKEGPSILRIQQVVRGDSAAYFCASSPPVLKPSTDTQYFGPGTRLTVL.

This clone was counted once. The rearrangement links TRBV18 to TRBJ1-5, with 8 bases aligning to TRBD1. Germline assignment: CDR1 KGHSH and CDR2 LQKENI. The CDR3 is 16 amino acids. J was trimmed by 6 bases and V by 4 bases; bases with no gene match: 11. The CDR3 sequence is CASSRQLDRGSQPQHF. Written as DNA, the CDR3 is TGTGCCAGCTCACGGCAACTCGACAGGGGAAGTCAGCCCCAGCATTTT. Supplemented by reference TRBV18 and TRBJ1-5, the full variable domain reads NAGVMQNPRHLVRRRGQEARLRCSPMKGHSHVYWYRQLPEEGLKFMVYLQKENIIDESGMPKERFSAEFPKEGPSILRIQQVVRGDSAAYFCASSRQLDRGSQPQHFGDGTRLSIL.

The chain combines TRBV24-1 with TRBJ1-4; TRBD1 aligns across 12 bases. Unmatched junction bases numbered 7, after V lost 4 bases and J lost 5 bases. Germline assignment: CDR1 KGHDR and CDR2 SFDVKD. This CDR3 contains 17 residues. CDR3 sequence: CATSESGTGGLNEKLFF. CDR3 bases: TGTGCCACCAGTGAATCCGGGACAGGGGGCCTCAATGAAAAACTGTTTTTT.

The chain employs TRBV7-2 and TRBJ2-1; D uncertain. V dropped 5 bases and J dropped 8 bases, with 16 bases sitting between them. The CDR3 spans 14 residues. The V gene's germline CDR1 is SGHTA and CDR2 FQGNSA. The CDR3 spells CASSTGVSGHEQFF. The CDR3 region has the DNA TGTGCCAGCAGCACCGGAGTCTCCGGCCATGAGCAGTTCTTC.

The V call is TRBV18, the J call TRBJ2-2, with TRBD2 as a possible D gene (5 bases). Germline lookup yields CDR1 KGHSH and CDR2 LQKENI. CDR3 length: 16 residues. Trimming cost V 3 bases and J 4 bases, with 15 bases left between them. As DNA, the CDR3 is TGTGCCAGCTCACCGGGGTGGAGCGGTCGCACCGGGGAGCTGTTTTTT. Protein sequence: CASSPGWSGRTGELFF.

The chain joins TRBV2 to TRBJ1-2; 7 bases are shared with TRBD1. The trim removed 6 bases at V and 3 bases at J, leaving 7 bases unmatched. The CDR3 is 14 amino acids. CDR1 and CDR2 from the germline V gene are SNHLY and FYNNEI. In DNA, the CDR3 is TGTGCCAGCAGAGAACAGGGGATGGACTATGGCTACACCTTC. Translating gives CASREQGMDYGYTF. The whole variable domain, filled in from reference TRBV2 and TRBJ1-2, reads EPEVTQTPSHQVTQMGQEVILRCVPISNHLYFYWYRQILGQKVEFLVSFYNNEISEKSEIFDDQFSVERPDGSNFTLKIRSTKLEDSAMYFCASREQGMDYGYTFGSGTRLTVV.